This TCR beta chain is drawn from a study of T-cell memory formation after mild COVID-19. Study-level points and caveats: Clones shrinking between day 15 and 85 showed a balanced CD4/CD8 split, and those that grew later tilted toward CD4+. Cross-reactive memory appears to have joined, as suggested by some responding clones showing up in pre-infection memory.

Germline CDR1 reads SEHNR; CDR2 reads FQNEAQ (reference sequence). CDR3 length: 16 amino acids. V gave up 5 bases and J gave up 10 bases, with 25 bases separating them. It was 5'RACE with constant-segment primers that produced the TCR alpha and TCR beta cDNA libraries, which carried sample barcodes and UMIs. TCRdb itself ran the 5' RACE reads through MiXCR, one entry per CDR3 protein. In the table there are roughly 510,000 distinct CDR3 sequences, 15% to 20% of which are singletons. This clonotype was counted only a few times. Its specificity is unknown. What was sequenced was PBMCs or a T cell subset sorted from them (not recorded which). V gene TRBV7-9 combines with J gene TRBJ2-3, with D unresolved. This clonotype was obtained from an adult woman who had mild COVID-19 (a few samples of this study predate the infection). Cell type and time point are not known. In DNA, the CDR3 is TGTGCCAGCAGCCCCTCACAGATACGCATCCATTCGGCGCAGTATTTT. Translation: CASSPSQIRIHSAQYF.